A single TCR beta chain is shown here with its context. Its specificity is not known. The read terminates 3 residues ahead of where the CDR3 ends, so the germline J gene completes it. Libraries were prepared by immunoSEQ multiplex PCR; TCRdb keeps only in-frame clonotypes and omits some of them. The sample has about 37,000 clones. This specimen belongs to a study of T cells in women clearing cervical HPV infection. Study as a whole: Controls' single incident HPV16 infection cleared within 12 months without precancer. Case blood was drawn when the lesion was first found; control blood after infection became undetectable. Cases' blood sampling followed lesion detection by median roughly five months (90 to 200).

Deletions cut 0 bases from V and 8 bases from J, with 8 bases between. Germline V gene lookup returns CDR1 DFQATT and CDR2 SNEGSKA (reference sequence). The CDR3 runs 12 residues. General study findings and limits: Controls had more TRBV6-7 (0.16%) than cases (around 0.11%).

This TCR came from a woman aged 18 to 69 with a cervical HPV16 infection that either progressed to CIN3+ or cleared (not recorded which). The genes are TRBV20-1 and TRBJ2-1; possibly TRBD2 for D (6 bases). The material sequenced was blood buffy coat. Partial CDR3 DNA: TGCAGTGCTAGAGAATGGGGGGATGAG. As protein: CSAREWGDE. The complete CDR3 protein is CSAREWGDEQFF.